A selection of T cell receptor beta chains follows, all from one sample in a study of sequential checkpoint blockade in melanoma. TCRdb keeps only in-frame clones here, not all; method: immunoSEQ multiplex PCR. The data hold roughly 6,500 clones, with about 24% observed a single time. The sample here was tumor tissue (inferred from file names), taken from a patient given nivolumab and ipilimumab in sequence. The source is a human donor with melanoma. Both conserved end residues are part of each CDR3. Each record gives: J gene, clone size, D gene, V gene, CDR3 protein, CDR3 DNA. A D gene is named only where the DNA matches it firmly. Rows give clone size only sometimes, using once, few, many, or a class for an expanded clone.

TRBJ2-7 few TRBD1 TRBV6-8 CASSVWGQGSSYEQYF TGTGCCAGCAGTGTCTGGGGACAGGGGAGCTCCTACGAGCAGTACTTC
TRBJ2-7 - - TRBV18 CASSPVGRDGYEQYF TGTGCCAGCTCACCTGTAGGGCGGGACGGGTACGAGCAGTACTTC